The 14 T cell receptor beta chains presented below share a single source sample, sequenced in a study of liver allograft versus peripheral blood T cells. The overall study: Recipients' peripheral blood served as the comparator for T cell receptor repertoires in transplanted livers.

TCRdb re-derived calls from the reads in MiXCR, one entry per CDR3 protein. The sample includes roughly 2,000 distinct CDR3 sequences, 15% to 20% seen only once; the top ten take 15% to 18%. The receptors stem from a human patient who had a liver transplant. The graft donor may be the source of some T cells.

This clonotype was seen a handful of times. V gene TRBV11-3 combines with J gene TRBJ1-2; maybe TRBD1 (6 bases). CDR3 length equals 15 residues. With 4 bases removed from V and 2 bases from J, the gap between germline ends came to 14 bases. CDR1 SGHNT and CDR2 YENEEA come from the germline V gene. The CDR3 DNA reads as TGTGCCAGCAGCTCTAGCTGGGGGGCCAACTATGGCTACACCTTC. The encoded protein is CASSSSWGANYGYTF.

Within the sample, this clonotype is medium-sized. The chain uses TRBV6-2 or TRBV6-3 and TRBJ2-1; D is perhaps TRBD1 or TRBD2 (5 bases each). CDR3 length: 12 amino acids. Trimming pared 3 bases from V and 8 bases from J, leaving 8 bases between. Germline values: CDR1 MNHEY, CDR2 SVGEGT. The CDR3 nucleotides are TGTGCCAGCAGTTATCGGGGCGATGAGCAGTTCTTC. This gives the protein CASSYRGDEQFF.

This clonotype was seen more than once but under ten times. The genes are TRBV6-2 or TRBV6-3 and TRBJ1-5; D gene ambiguous. Germline CDR1 and CDR2: MNHEY and SVGEGT. V lost 4 bases and J 9 bases, leaving 13 bases between the germline ends. CDR3 size: 13 residues. CDR3 DNA: TGTGCCAGCAGTTCCGCCCTTAAATCGCCCCAGCATTTT. Protein product: CASSSALKSPQHF.

This clonotype is labeled as medium-sized. The chain carries TRBV12-3 or TRBV12-4 and TRBJ1-2; D unclear. This CDR3 contains 13 residues. Between the trimmed V and J ends, which lost 1 base and 2 bases, there was a span of 5 bases. CDR3: CASSLGPNYGYTF. The CDR3, as DNA: TGTGCCAGCAGTTTAGGACCGAACTATGGCTACACCTTC.

By frequency in the sample, this clonotype is large (0.1 to 1%). The CDR3 bases are TGTGCCAGTGTTCTCGCCGGGACAGGGGGGTATGGCTACACCTTC. Translated, it gives CASVLAGTGGYGYTF. The chain employs TRBV19 and TRBJ1-2; 11 nucleotides line up with TRBD1. Per the germline V gene, CDR1 is LNHDA and CDR2 is SQIVND (reference sequence). This CDR3 region has 15 residues. V was pared by 8 bases and J by 5 bases, with 10 bases of the junction left unmatched.

This clonotype rates as medium-sized. DNA of the CDR3: TGTGCCAGCAGCTTAGACAGCGGGAGTAAGACAGATACGCAGTATTTT. As protein: CASSLDSGSKTDTQYF. The rearrangement joins TRBV7-2 to TRBJ2-3; 8 bases agree with TRBD2. This CDR3 spans 16 amino acids. The germline CDR1 and CDR2 sequences are SGHTA and FQGNSA. J gave up 3 bases and V 1 base, and 6 bases lay outside the gene matches. The whole variable domain, remainder taken from reference TRBV7-2 and TRBJ2-3, is GAGVSQSPSNKVTEKGKDVELRCDPISGHTALYWYRQSLGQGLEFLIYFQGNSAPDKSGLPSDRFSAERTGGSVSTLTIQRTQQEDSAVYLCASSLDSGSKTDTQYFGPGTRLTVL.

The chain uses TRBV20-1 and TRBJ1-5; no firm D call. The V end lost 3 bases, the J end lost 3 bases, and 15 bases lay between the germline ends. The CDR3 length is 15 residues. The V gene's germline CDR1 is DFQATT and CDR2 SNEGSKA (reference sequence). CDR3: CSASIPRGNNQPQHF. The CDR3 nucleotides are TGCAGTGCTAGTATCCCAAGAGGGAACAATCAGCCCCAGCATTTT.

This clonotype occurred a few times. The chain links TRBV30 to TRBJ1-2, with TRBD1 identical over 9 bases. Germline values: CDR1 GTSNPN, CDR2 SVGIG (reference sequence). This CDR3 is built from 15 residues. Trimming took 5 bases from V and 5 from J; bases not matched to a gene: 12. CDR3 protein: CAWYRDRVMGYGYTF. The CDR3 nucleotides read TGTGCCTGGTACCGGGACAGGGTAATGGGGTATGGCTACACCTTC.

This chain connects TRBV19 to TRBJ1-4; D gene unclear. The CDR3 covers 14 residues. CDR1 is LNHDA, CDR2 SQIVND, per germline (reference sequence). V lost 7 bases, J lost 0 bases, and 9 bases lay in between. The CDR3 DNA is TGTGCCAGTACACCAGCGGCAACTAATGAAAAACTGTTTTTT. Protein: CASTPAATNEKLFF.

This clonotype is labeled as medium-sized. V is TRBV7-9 and J is TRBJ1-1; unclear D gene. Germline CDR1 is SEHNR and CDR2 is FQNEAQ (reference sequence). V lost 1 base to trimming and J lost 4 bases, with 10 bases between them. There are 14 residues in the CDR3. CDR3 sequence reads: CASSLEVFGTEAFF. The CDR3 DNA sequence: TGTGCCAGCAGCTTAGAAGTCTTTGGCACTGAAGCTTTCTTT. Using reference TRBV7-9 and TRBJ1-1 for the parts outside the CDR3, the full variable domain is DTGVSQNPRHKITKRGQNVTFRCDPISEHNRLYWYRQTLGQGPEFLTYFQNEAQLEKSRLLSDRFSAERPKGSFSTLEIQRTEQGDSAMYLCASSLEVFGTEAFFGQGTRLTVV.

In its sample, this clonotype ranks as large. The chain links TRBV18 to TRBJ1-6; D ambiguous. CDR3 length equals 13 residues. V was clipped by 5 bases and J by 8 bases, with 10 bases between them. Germline CDR1 is KGHSH and CDR2 is LQKENI. Here the CDR3 DNA reads TGTGCCAGCTCATCCGATTTAGATTCACCCCTCCACTTT. As protein: CASSSDLDSPLHF.

By sample fraction, this clonotype is large (0.1 to 1%). The chain employs TRBV6-2 or TRBV6-3 and TRBJ1-1; a possible D gene is TRBD1 (5 bases). Germline V gene data show CDR1 as MNHEY and CDR2 as SVGEGT. V lost 2 bases and J 2 bases, leaving 6 bases between the germline ends. The CDR3 extends over 13 amino acids. Written as DNA, the CDR3 is TGTGCCAGCAGTTACCGGGACAACACTGAAGCTTTCTTT. The encoded protein is CASSYRDNTEAFF.

By sample fraction, this clonotype is medium-sized (0.01 to 0.1%). The chain has TRBV7-2 and TRBJ1-4, with TRBD1 matching 8 bases. CDR1 and CDR2 (germline): SGHTA, FQGNSA. The V and J ends lost 4 bases and 7 bases, in that order; junction bases with no gene match: 2. This CDR3 has 13 residues. The CDR3 DNA reads TGTGCCAGCAGCTCAGGGGGCCTTGAAAAACTGTTTTTT. This sequence encodes CASSSGGLEKLFF.

This clonotype is deemed medium-sized. The rearrangement joins TRBV18 to TRBJ1-3; 10 nucleotides agree with TRBD1. V lost 7 bases and J lost 2; bases outside the gene matches: 5. The germline V gene encodes CDR1 KGHSH and CDR2 LQKENI. There are 15 residues in the CDR3. This CDR3 is CASFSDRGPGNTIYF. For the CDR3, the DNA is TGTGCCAGCTTCTCCGACAGGGGGCCTGGAAACACCATATATTTT.